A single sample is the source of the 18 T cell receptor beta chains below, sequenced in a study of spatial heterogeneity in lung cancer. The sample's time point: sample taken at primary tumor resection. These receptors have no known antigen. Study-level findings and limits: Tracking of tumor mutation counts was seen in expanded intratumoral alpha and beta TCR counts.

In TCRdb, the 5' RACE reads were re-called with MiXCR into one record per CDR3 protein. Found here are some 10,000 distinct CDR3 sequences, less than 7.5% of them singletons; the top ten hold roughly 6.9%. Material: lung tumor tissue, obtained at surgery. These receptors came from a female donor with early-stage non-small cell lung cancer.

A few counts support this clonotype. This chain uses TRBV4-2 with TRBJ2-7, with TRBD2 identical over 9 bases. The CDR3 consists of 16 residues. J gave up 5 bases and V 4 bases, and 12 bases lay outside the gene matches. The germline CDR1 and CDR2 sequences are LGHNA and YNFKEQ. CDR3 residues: CASSRGGRAERDEQYF. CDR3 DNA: TGTGCCAGCAGCCGGGGCGGGAGGGCCGAACGGGACGAGCAGTACTTC.

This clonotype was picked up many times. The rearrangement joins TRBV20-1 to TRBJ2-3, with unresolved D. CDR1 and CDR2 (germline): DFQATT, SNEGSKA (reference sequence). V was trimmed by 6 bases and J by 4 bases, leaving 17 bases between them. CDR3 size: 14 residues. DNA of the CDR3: TGCAGTGCCACCCTAGGTCGGTTCGCAGATACGCAGTATTTT. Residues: CSATLGRFADTQYF.

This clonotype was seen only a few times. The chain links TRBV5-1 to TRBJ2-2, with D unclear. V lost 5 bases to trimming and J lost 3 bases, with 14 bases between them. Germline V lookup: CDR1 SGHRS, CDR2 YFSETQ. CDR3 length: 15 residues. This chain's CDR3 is CASRYDALDTGELFF. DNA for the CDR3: TGCGCCAGCAGATACGACGCCCTGGACACCGGGGAGCTGTTTTTT. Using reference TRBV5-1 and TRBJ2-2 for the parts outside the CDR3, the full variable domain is KAGVTQTPRYLIKTRGQQVTLSCSPISGHRSVSWYQQTPGQGLQFLFEYFSETQRNKGNFPGRFSGRQFSNSRSEMNVSTLELGDSALYLCASRYDALDTGELFFGEGSRLTVL.

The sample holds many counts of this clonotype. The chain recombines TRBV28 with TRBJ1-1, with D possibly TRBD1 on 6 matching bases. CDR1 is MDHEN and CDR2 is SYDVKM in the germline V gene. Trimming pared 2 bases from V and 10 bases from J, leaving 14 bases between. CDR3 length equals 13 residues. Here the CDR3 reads CASSLGGGRGAFF. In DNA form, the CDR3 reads TGTGCCAGCAGTTTAGGAGGGGGGCGAGGAGCTTTCTTT. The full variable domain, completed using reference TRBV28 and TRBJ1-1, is DVKVTQSSRYLVKRTGEKVFLECVQDMDHENMFWYRQDPGLGLRLIYFSYDVKMKEKGDIPEGYSVSREKKERFSLILESASTNQTSMYLCASSLGGGRGAFFGQGTRLTVV.

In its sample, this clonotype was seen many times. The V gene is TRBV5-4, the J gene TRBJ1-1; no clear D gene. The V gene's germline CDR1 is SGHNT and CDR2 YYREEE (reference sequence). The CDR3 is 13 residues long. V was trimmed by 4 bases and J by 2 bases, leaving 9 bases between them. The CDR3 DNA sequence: TGTGCCAGCAGCCCCGGATTTAACACTGAAGCTTTCTTT. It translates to CASSPGFNTEAFF.

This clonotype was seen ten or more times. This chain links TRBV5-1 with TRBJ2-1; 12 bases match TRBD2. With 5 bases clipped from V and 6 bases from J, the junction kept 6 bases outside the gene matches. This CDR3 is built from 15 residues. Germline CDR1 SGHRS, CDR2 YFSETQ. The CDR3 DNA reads TGCGCCAGCAGTTCCCTAGCGGGGGGGTTCAATGAGCAGTTCTTC. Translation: CASSSLAGGFNEQFF.

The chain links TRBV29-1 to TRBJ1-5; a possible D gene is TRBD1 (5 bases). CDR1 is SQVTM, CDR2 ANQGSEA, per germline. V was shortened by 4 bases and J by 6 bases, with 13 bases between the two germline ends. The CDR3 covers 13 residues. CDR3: CSVADGRGQPQHF. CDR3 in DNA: TGCAGCGTTGCTGACGGGAGGGGTCAGCCCCAGCATTTT.

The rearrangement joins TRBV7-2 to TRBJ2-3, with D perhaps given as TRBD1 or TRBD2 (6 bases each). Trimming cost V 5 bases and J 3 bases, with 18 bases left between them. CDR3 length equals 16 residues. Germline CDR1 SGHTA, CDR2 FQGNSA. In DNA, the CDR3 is TGTGCCAGCAGCCCCTTTACGTCGGGGGCGACAGATACGCAGTATTTT. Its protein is CASSPFTSGATDTQYF.

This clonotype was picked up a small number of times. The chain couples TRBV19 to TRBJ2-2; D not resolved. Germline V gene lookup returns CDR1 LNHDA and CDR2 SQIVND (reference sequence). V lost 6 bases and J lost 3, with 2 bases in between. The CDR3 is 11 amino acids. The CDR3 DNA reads TGTGCCAGTAGCCACACCGGGGAGCTGTTTTTT. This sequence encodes CASSHTGELFF.

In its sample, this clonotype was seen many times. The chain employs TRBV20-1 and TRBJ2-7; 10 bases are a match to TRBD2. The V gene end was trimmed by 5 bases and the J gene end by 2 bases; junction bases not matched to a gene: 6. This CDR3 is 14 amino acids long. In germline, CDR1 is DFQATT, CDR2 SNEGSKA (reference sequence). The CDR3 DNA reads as TGCAGTGCTTCATCTAGCGGGAGACCCTACGAGCAGTACTTC. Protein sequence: CSASSSGRPYEQYF.

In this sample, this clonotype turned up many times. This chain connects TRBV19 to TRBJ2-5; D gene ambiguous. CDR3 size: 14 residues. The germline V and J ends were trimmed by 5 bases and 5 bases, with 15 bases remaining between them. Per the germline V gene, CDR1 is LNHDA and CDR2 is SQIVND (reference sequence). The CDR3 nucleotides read TGTGCCAGTAGTCCTTCCAGCGACTGGGAGACCCAGTACTTC. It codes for CASSPSSDWETQYF. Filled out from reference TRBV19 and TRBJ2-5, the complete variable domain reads DGGITQSPKYLFRKEGQNVTLSCEQNLNHDAMYWYRQDPGQGLRLIYYSQIVNDFQKGDIAEGYSVSREKKESFPLTVTSAQKNPTAFYLCASSPSSDWETQYFGPGTRLLVL.

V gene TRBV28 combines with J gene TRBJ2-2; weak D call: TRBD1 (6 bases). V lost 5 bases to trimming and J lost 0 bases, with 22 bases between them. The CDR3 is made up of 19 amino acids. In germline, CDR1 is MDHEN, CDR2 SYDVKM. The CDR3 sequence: CASSTDRSQTRPNTGELFF. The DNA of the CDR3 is TGTGCCAGCAGTACCGACAGGTCCCAAACAAGGCCGAACACCGGGGAGCTGTTTTTT.

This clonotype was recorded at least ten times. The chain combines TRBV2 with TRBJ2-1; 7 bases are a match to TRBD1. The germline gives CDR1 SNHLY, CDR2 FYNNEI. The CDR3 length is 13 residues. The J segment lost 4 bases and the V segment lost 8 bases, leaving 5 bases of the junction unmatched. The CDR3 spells CASDPDRYNEQFF. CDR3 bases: TGTGCCAGCGACCCGGACAGGTACAATGAGCAGTTCTTC.

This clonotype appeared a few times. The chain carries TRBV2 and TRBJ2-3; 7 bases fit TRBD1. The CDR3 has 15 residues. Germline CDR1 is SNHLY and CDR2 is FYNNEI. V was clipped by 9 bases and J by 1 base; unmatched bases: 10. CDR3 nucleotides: TGTGCCAGAGATTACAGGGGATGGGGCACAGATACGCAGTATTTT. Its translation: CARDYRGWGTDTQYF. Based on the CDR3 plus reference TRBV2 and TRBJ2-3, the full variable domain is EPEVTQTPSHQVTQMGQEVILRCVPISNHLYFYWYRQILGQKVEFLVSFYNNEISEKSEIFDDQFSVERPDGSNFTLKIRSTKLEDSAMYFCARDYRGWGTDTQYFGPGTRLTVL.

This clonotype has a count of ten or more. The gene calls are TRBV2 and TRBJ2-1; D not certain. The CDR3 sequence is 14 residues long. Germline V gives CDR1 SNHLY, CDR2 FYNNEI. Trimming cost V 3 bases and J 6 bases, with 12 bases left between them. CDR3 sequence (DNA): TGTGCCAGCAGTGAGAATCGTCAGTCCAATGAGCAGTTCTTC. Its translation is CASSENRQSNEQFF.

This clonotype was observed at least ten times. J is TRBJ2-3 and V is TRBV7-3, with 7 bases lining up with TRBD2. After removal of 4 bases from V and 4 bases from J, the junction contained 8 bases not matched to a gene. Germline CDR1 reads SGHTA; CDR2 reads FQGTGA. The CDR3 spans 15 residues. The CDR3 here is CASSSSGLSSDTQYF. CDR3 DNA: TGTGCCAGCAGCTCCTCGGGACTATCCTCAGATACGCAGTATTTT.

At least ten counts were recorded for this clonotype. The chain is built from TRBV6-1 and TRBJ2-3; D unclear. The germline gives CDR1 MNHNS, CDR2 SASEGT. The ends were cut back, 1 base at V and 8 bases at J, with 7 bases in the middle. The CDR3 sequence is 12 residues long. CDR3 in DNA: TGTGCCAGCAGTGAAGTTTTGGGTACGCAGTATTTT. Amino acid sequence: CASSEVLGTQYF.

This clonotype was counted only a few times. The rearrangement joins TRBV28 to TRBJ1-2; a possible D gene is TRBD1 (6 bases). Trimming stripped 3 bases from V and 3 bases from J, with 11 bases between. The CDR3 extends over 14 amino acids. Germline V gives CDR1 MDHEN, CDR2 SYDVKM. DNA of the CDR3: TGTGCCAGCAGTTTGATGGGGGCTTACTATGGCTACACCTTC. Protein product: CASSLMGAYYGYTF.